A selection of T cell receptor beta chains follows, all from one sample in a study of blood T cell repertoires in COVID-19. Using immunoSEQ multiplex PCR, the repertoire was profiled, and TCRdb retains in-frame clones only, with some absent. This table has about 160,000 clones, about four fifths appearing once. The sample taken for sequencing was peripheral blood. The receptor source for this set is a human donor with acute or convalescent COVID-19. The donor label of this sample is uncertain. Each CDR3 is given with its conserved first and last residue. Fields, in order: V gene, J gene, CDR3 protein.

TRBV6-2/TRBV6-3	TRBJ1-2	CASSYVGDNYGYTF
TRBV9	TRBJ1-1	CASSKRGHQDTEAFF
TRBV19	TRBJ1-2	CASSMAQGYGYTF
TRBV12-3/TRBV12-4	TRBJ1-5	CASSLTGDQPQHF
TRBV13	TRBJ2-2	CASSSTGYSFTGELFF
TRBV30	TRBJ1-1	CAWREDTLNTEAFF
TRBV11-3	TRBJ2-2	CASSVAGAGELFF
TRBV3-1/TRBV3-2	TRBJ1-3	CASSRSGASSGNTIYF
TRBV7-9	TRBJ1-4	CASSLSPGGSEKLFF
TRBV4-3	TRBJ1-1	CASSQVEGSGTEAFF
TRBV3-1/TRBV3-2	TRBJ1-2	CASSHYSGNAYGYTF
TRBV5-8	TRBJ1-1	CASSSQGTTEAFF
TRBV7-9	TRBJ1-2	CASSPPRGHYTF
TRBV10-1	TRBJ2-5	CASSESTSGERETQYF
TRBV7-9	TRBJ1-6	CASSIRTGNNSPLHF
TRBV5-1	TRBJ2-3	CASSPDRSGGGDTQYF
TRBV7-2	TRBJ1-2	CASSLDRGSYGYTF
TRBV4-1	TRBJ1-6	CASSQVRGPTHSPLHF
TRBV3-1/TRBV3-2	TRBJ2-7	CASSQDRTGRDEQYF
TRBV5-1	TRBJ1-1	CASSLVQGTTEAFF
TRBV5-1	TRBJ1-1	CASSPDRGLVGTEAFF
TRBV19	TRBJ2-5	CASSPTSGETQYF
TRBV5-1	TRBJ1-2	CASSLESRYGYTF
TRBV14	TRBJ1-2	CASSPMTKSSYGYTF
TRBV3-1/TRBV3-2	TRBJ1-2	CASSQDGQGIYGYTF
TRBV21-1	TRBJ2-5	CASSTPGQGARETQYF
TRBV11-2	TRBJ1-2	CASSPGQTPTYGYTF
TRBV5-1	TRBJ1-1	CASSLGGQGGSKAFF
TRBV30	TRBJ1-2	CAWSVRLAPGDYGYTF
TRBV4-2	TRBJ2-7	CASSQVVSGRGHF
TRBV2	TRBJ2-7	CASSEQNYEQYF
TRBV3-1/TRBV3-2	TRBJ1-1	CASSRGPPNTEAFF
TRBV19	TRBJ1-2	CASSPERGENYGYTF
TRBV18	TRBJ1-2	CASSPKIGGDGYTF
TRBV6-4	TRBJ2-1	CASSGQGAHNEQFF
TRBV3-1/TRBV3-2	TRBJ1-6	CASSQVPTGLGSYNSPLHF
TRBV5-1	TRBJ1-6	CASSLQGTGLSSYNSPLHF
TRBV3-1/TRBV3-2	TRBJ1-5	CASSQRDSGQPQHF
TRBV3-1/TRBV3-2	TRBJ2-6	CASSPLGASSGANVLTF
TRBV5-1	TRBJ1-2	CASSLAGDRAGLNTF
TRBV19	TRBJ2-5	CASSQTSTSGGPQTQYF
TRBV12-3/TRBV12-4	TRBJ2-5	CASSLRRVQTQYF
TRBV7-9	TRBJ2-7	CASSLVSGLTSPPSYEQYF
TRBV29-1	TRBJ2-7	CSVELPGRPTYEQYF
TRBV29-1	TRBJ1-3	CSVLTGAGNTIYF
TRBV5-1	TRBJ2-3	CASSLGGWDTQYF
TRBV6-1	TRBJ2-3	CASSATSASGGRADTQYF
TRBV3-1/TRBV3-2	TRBJ2-1	CASANYNEQFF
TRBV29-1	TRBJ1-5	CSVSQGSYSNQPQHF
TRBV24-1	TRBJ1-2	CATSGGYGYTF